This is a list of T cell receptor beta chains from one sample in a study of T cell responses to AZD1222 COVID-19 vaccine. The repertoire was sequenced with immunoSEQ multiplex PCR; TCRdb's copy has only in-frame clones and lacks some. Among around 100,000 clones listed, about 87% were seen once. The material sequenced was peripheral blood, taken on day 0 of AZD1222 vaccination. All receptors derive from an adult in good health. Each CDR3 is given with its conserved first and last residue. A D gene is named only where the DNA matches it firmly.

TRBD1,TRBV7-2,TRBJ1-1,CASSSNTGTGGLAFF
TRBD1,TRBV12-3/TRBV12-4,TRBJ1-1,CASSSADRDGAFF
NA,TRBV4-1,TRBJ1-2,CASSQRELGRFDGYTF
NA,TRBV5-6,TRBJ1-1,CASSLGEYTEAFF
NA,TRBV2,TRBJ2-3,CASGRQGPDTQYF
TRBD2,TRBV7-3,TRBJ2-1,CASSLSSSGRVEQFF
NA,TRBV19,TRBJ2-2,CASTGTHTTGELFF
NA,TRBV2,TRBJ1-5,CASSESWQGGQPQHF
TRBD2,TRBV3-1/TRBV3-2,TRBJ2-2,CASSQGLAGAGELFF
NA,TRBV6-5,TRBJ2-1,CASADGRWREQFF
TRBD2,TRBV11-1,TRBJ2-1,CASSLAVGRAEQFF
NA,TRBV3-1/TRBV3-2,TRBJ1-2,CASSQRETRGYTF
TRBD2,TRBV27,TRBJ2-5,CASRGSGRGLGETQYF